The next 30 T cell receptor beta chains were all read from a single sample in a study of CD8+CD57+ T cells in acquired aplastic anemia. Profiling that covered TCR beta VDJ and CDR3 relied on genomic DNA as its template. TCRdb reprocessed the reads via MiXCR and lists one record per CDR3 protein. The sample yields 150,000 to 200,000 distinct CDR3 sequences, about 48% seen once. Sequencing was performed on sorted CD4+, CD8+, or CD8+CD57+ T cells (not recorded which) from PBMCs. The source of these receptors is a human donor in good health.

There are a few counts of this clonotype. This chain uses TRBV10-3 with TRBJ2-7, with 8 bases lining up with TRBD1. The CDR3 length is 14 residues. The germline gives CDR1 ENHRY, CDR2 SYGVKD. After removal of 7 bases from V and 0 bases from J, the junction contained 5 bases not matched to a gene. DNA for the CDR3: TGTGCCATCACCGCCGGGACAGGCTCCTACGAGCAGTACTTC. Amino acid sequence: CAITAGTGSYEQYF.

To note about this clonotype: A clone one base away is much larger, so this may be a read error. This sequence joins TRBV5-1 and TRBJ2-1; 11 nucleotides match TRBD1. Losses at the gene ends were 4 bases for V and 6 bases for J; bases not matched to a gene: 9. CDR1 SGHRS and CDR2 YFSETQ come from the germline V gene. The CDR3 is 16 residues long. The CDR3: CASSPTGTGGTNEQFF. In DNA, the CDR3 is TGCGCCAGCAGCCCGACCGGGACAGGGGGGACCAATGAGCAGTTCTTC.

Many counts were recorded for this clonotype. The chain is built from TRBV27 and TRBJ2-6; no definite D call. Per the germline V gene, CDR1 is MNHEY and CDR2 is SMNVEV (reference sequence). The CDR3 is 14 residues long. The ends were cut back, 2 bases at V and 0 bases at J, with 2 bases in the middle. The CDR3 bases are TGTGCCAGCAGTTTAATCTCTGGGGCCAACGTCCTGACTTTC. Translating gives CASSLISGANVLTF.

This clonotype came up many times. The chain links TRBV7-2 to TRBJ2-1, with D possibly TRBD2 on 5 matching bases. The germline CDR1 and CDR2 sequences are SGHTA and FQGNSA. This CDR3 comprises 18 residues. The V end lost 3 bases, the J end lost 3 bases, and 21 bases lay between the germline ends. The chain's CDR3 is CASSFRAGGSTFYNEQFF. CDR3 coding DNA: TGTGCCAGCAGCTTTCGGGCGGGTGGTAGTACGTTCTACAATGAGCAGTTCTTC. The entire variable domain, with the rest obtained from reference TRBV7-2 and TRBJ2-1, is as follows: GAGVSQSPSNKVTEKGKDVELRCDPISGHTALYWYRQSLGQGLEFLIYFQGNSAPDKSGLPSDRFSAERTGGSVSTLTIQRTQQEDSAVYLCASSFRAGGSTFYNEQFFGPGTRLTVL.

This clonotype was detected ten times or more. The V and J genes are TRBV7-3 and TRBJ1-5, with unresolved D. The CDR3 sequence is 13 residues long. V was shortened by 5 bases and J by 0 bases, with 5 bases between the two germline ends. CDR1 SGHTA and CDR2 FQGTGA come from the germline V gene. The CDR3 protein is CASSVSSNQPQHF. CDR3 coding DNA: TGTGCCAGCAGCGTCAGTAGCAATCAGCCCCAGCATTTT.

The sample holds many counts of this clonotype. V gene TRBV2 combines with J gene TRBJ1-4; TRBD1 is a possible D gene (6 bases). CDR3 size: 15 residues. V lost 7 bases to trimming and J lost 1 base, with 13 bases between them. Germline loops: CDR1 SNHLY, CDR2 FYNNEI. The CDR3: CASNSLGGTNEKLFF. CDR3 coding DNA: TGTGCCAGCAACAGTCTAGGGGGAACTAATGAAAAACTGTTTTTT.

The chain has TRBV4-1 and TRBJ1-2; D uncertain. Trimming removed 3 bases from V and 0 bases from J, with 11 bases in between. The CDR3 extends over 15 amino acids. Germline loops: CDR1 MGHRA, CDR2 YSYEKL. The CDR3 bases are TGCGCCAGCAGCCAGGCTCGCGGTGCTAACTATGGCTACACCTTC. Its protein product is CASSQARGANYGYTF.

This clonotype was seen repeatedly, ten times or more. The chain combines TRBV6-1 with TRBJ1-1; 9 bases are shared with TRBD1. Losses at the gene ends were 4 bases for V and 6 bases for J; bases not matched to a gene: 12. The CDR3 extends over 16 amino acids. In germline, CDR1 is MNHNS, CDR2 SASEGT. CDR3 sequence reads: CASSGRRTGARAEAFF. CDR3 DNA sequence: TGTGCCAGCAGTGGCCGCCGGACAGGGGCGAGGGCTGAAGCTTTCTTT.

J is TRBJ1-2 and V is TRBV9, with D possibly being TRBD1 (6 bases). The V gene lost 3 bases and the J gene lost 2 bases, with 14 bases spanning the gap. CDR1 SGDLS and CDR2 YYNGEE come from the germline V gene. The CDR3 spans 15 residues. The CDR3: CASSAQGGQNYGYTF. CDR3 DNA sequence: TGTGCCAGCAGCGCACAGGGAGGACAGAACTATGGCTACACCTTC.

The V call is TRBV19, the J call TRBJ1-5; a possible D gene is TRBD1 (5 bases). The CDR3 loop spans 14 amino acids. V shed 6 bases and J shed 6 bases, with 15 bases lying between them. CDR1 is LNHDA and CDR2 is SQIVND in the germline V gene (reference sequence). In nucleotides, the CDR3 is TGTGCCAGTAGGCCCCTGGGGGTTGCTCAGCCCCAGCATTTT. As protein: CASRPLGVAQPQHF.

This clonotype was recorded at least ten times. The rearrangement uses TRBV9 and TRBJ1-4; TRBD1 aligns across 7 bases. J gave up 5 bases and V 4 bases, and 11 bases lay outside the gene matches. This CDR3 region has 16 residues. The germline V gene encodes CDR1 SGDLS and CDR2 YYNGEE. CDR3 in amino acids: CASSNKRGRPNEKLFF. CDR3 sequence (DNA): TGTGCCAGCAGCAACAAAAGGGGGCGTCCGAATGAAAAACTGTTTTTT.

This clonotype was counted at least ten times. The chain joins TRBV2 to TRBJ2-2; 7 positions match TRBD1. CDR3 size: 14 residues. With V trimmed by 5 bases and J by 6 bases, 6 bases remained unmatched. Germline V gene lookup returns CDR1 SNHLY and CDR2 FYNNEI. The CDR3 protein is CASSQDRWSGELFF. The CDR3 DNA is TGTGCCAGCAGTCAGGACAGGTGGTCCGGGGAGCTGTTTTTT.

Turning to this clonotype: A read error may be the cause here, since a much bigger clone is one base away. The chain combines TRBV12-3 or TRBV12-4 with TRBJ2-1; the D is unclear. The CDR3 sequence is 11 residues long. CDR3 sequence reads: CASNIAHEQLF. The CDR3 DNA sequence: TGTGCCAGCAACATCGCCCATGAGCAGCTCTTC.

This clonotype has ten or more counts. The chain employs TRBV20-1 and TRBJ2-6; D is perhaps TRBD2 (5 bases). V shed 4 bases and J shed 0 bases, with 10 bases lying between them. Germline V gives CDR1 DFQATT, CDR2 SNEGSKA (reference sequence). The CDR3 is 15 amino acids. In DNA form, the CDR3 reads TGCAGTGCTACTGGCGGAGGCTCTGGGGCCAACGTCCTGACTTTC. Translation gives CSATGGGSGANVLTF.

The chain carries TRBV7-2 and TRBJ2-5; no definite D call. Germline V gene sequence: CDR1 SGHTA, CDR2 FQGNSA. V gave up 1 base and J gave up 0 bases, with 9 bases separating them. The CDR3 totals 15 residues. The CDR3 is CASSLEPGYQETQYF. The CDR3 nucleotides are TGTGCCAGCAGCTTAGAGCCTGGTTACCAAGAGACCCAGTACTTC.

V gene TRBV10-2 combines with J gene TRBJ2-3, with D perhaps assigned TRBD1 or TRBD2 (5 bases each). The CDR3 sequence is 14 residues long. Trimming shortened V by 8 bases and J by 2 bases, and 14 bases separated the two germline ends. Germline lookup yields CDR1 WSHSY and CDR2 SAAADI. The CDR3, as DNA: TGCGCCAGCCGGGACGGGATCCCCACAGATACGCAGTATTTT. Translated: CASRDGIPTDTQYF.

This clonotype was seen only a few times. The gene calls are TRBV6-1 and TRBJ1-4, with TRBD1 matching 11 bases. The V gene's germline CDR1 is MNHNS and CDR2 SASEGT. The trim removed 6 bases at V and 6 bases at J, leaving 9 bases unmatched. CDR3 size: 16 residues. The CDR3 coding sequence is TGTGCCAGCAGGGCCGGGGACAGGGGGGTCTATGAAAAACTGTTTTTT. Its protein product is CASRAGDRGVYEKLFF.

The CDR3 protein is CASSIGPGSRLYSYEQYF. CDR3 DNA sequence: TGTGCCAGTAGTATTGGGCCAGGATCCCGACTATACTCCTACGAGCAGTACTTC. The chain recombines TRBV19 with TRBJ2-7, with D maybe TRBD2 (5 bases). CDR1 and CDR2 (germline): LNHDA, SQIVND (reference sequence). The CDR3 consists of 18 residues. Trimming took off 3 bases at V and 0 bases at J, with 21 bases between the two ends.

This clonotype was counted ten times or more. The V call is TRBV9, the J call TRBJ2-3; 16 nucleotides line up with TRBD2. V lost 5 bases and J lost 1; bases outside the gene matches: 4. Germline V lookup: CDR1 SGDLS, CDR2 YYNGEE. The CDR3 runs 17 residues. The CDR3 spells CASSPGLAGGGTDTQYF. The CDR3 DNA is TGTGCCAGCAGTCCGGGACTAGCGGGGGGGGGCACAGATACGCAGTATTTT.

The V and J genes are TRBV25-1 and TRBJ2-1; D unresolved. Germline V gene data show CDR1 as MGHDK and CDR2 as SYGVNS. Trimming cost V 1 base and J 9 bases, with 7 bases left between them. CDR3 length equals 12 residues. The CDR3 sequence: CASSESKIEQFF. DNA of the CDR3: TGTGCCAGCAGTGAATCGAAGATTGAGCAGTTCTTC.

This chain uses TRBV12-3 or TRBV12-4 with TRBJ1-1, with a tentative D call TRBD1 (6 bases). CDR3 length: 16 residues. V was trimmed by 2 bases and J by 3 bases, leaving 16 bases between them. CDR3 loop: CASSLRPQGYYTEAFF. CDR3 coding DNA: TGTGCCAGCAGTTTACGCCCCCAGGGGTACTACACTGAAGCTTTCTTT.

The chain has TRBV5-1 and TRBJ1-4; D is perhaps TRBD1 (5 bases). V lost 0 bases to trimming and J lost 6 bases, with 9 bases between them. The germline V gene encodes CDR1 SGHRS and CDR2 YFSETQ. The length of the CDR3 is 14 residues. In DNA, the CDR3 is TGCGCCAGCAGCTTGGGACAGAGAGATGAAAAACTGTTTTTT. Translated: CASSLGQRDEKLFF.

This clonotype appeared a few times. The rearrangement joins TRBV29-1 to TRBJ2-7; 9 positions agree with TRBD2. This CDR3 is 14 amino acids long. Trimming at V came to 1 base and at J to 3 bases, leaving 4 bases not matched to a gene. From germline, CDR1 is SQVTM and CDR2 ANQGSEA. CDR3 sequence: CSVEGLAGFYEQYF. DNA of the CDR3: TGCAGCGTTGAAGGCCTAGCGGGGTTCTACGAGCAGTACTTC.

The genes are TRBV24-1 and TRBJ1-5, with D hard to call. The CDR3 loop spans 13 amino acids. Germline values: CDR1 KGHDR, CDR2 SFDVKD. V was trimmed by 7 bases and J by 2 bases, leaving 8 bases between them. CDR3 region: CATRPGGNQPQHF. Written as DNA, the CDR3 is TGTGCCACCAGGCCCGGGGGCAATCAGCCCCAGCATTTT.

The table lists this clonotype with a few counts. A much larger clone lies a single base off, so this may be a read error. V gene TRBV12-3 or TRBV12-4 combines with J gene TRBJ2-7; weak D call: TRBD2 (6 bases). The CDR3 is 16 residues long. V lost 4 bases to trimming and J lost 0 bases, with 16 bases between them. This CDR3 is CASSSPTGGTSYEQYF. The CDR3 DNA reads TGTGCCAGCAGTTCCCCGACTGGCGGGACCTCCTACGAGCAGTACTTC.

This clonotype was recorded many times. The chain couples TRBV10-3 to TRBJ2-1, with 10 bases that match TRBD2. CDR1 and CDR2 (germline): ENHRY, SYGVKD. Trimming took 3 bases from V and 10 from J; bases not matched to a gene: 9. The CDR3 loop spans 15 amino acids. The CDR3 coding sequence is TGTGCCATCAGTGAAGGGACTAGCGCCCGAGGAGAGCAGTTCTTC. It encodes CAISEGTSARGEQFF.

In the case of this clonotype: This likely comes from a read error, as the CDR3 has no conserved phenylalanine or tryptophan at its end. The rearrangement uses TRBV9 and TRBJ1-6; a possible D gene is TRBD1 (6 bases). This CDR3 region has 16 residues. Germline loops: CDR1 SGDLS, CDR2 YYNGEE. CDR3 amino acids: CAGSVGLGAADSPLHS. In nucleotides, the CDR3 is TGTGCCGGCAGCGTAGGTCTGGGGGCTGCGGATTCACCCCTCCACTCT.

The rearrangement uses TRBV29-1 and TRBJ1-1; D unclear. There are 12 residues in the CDR3. V lost 1 base and J 4 bases, leaving 7 bases between the germline ends. Looked up from germline, CDR1 is SQVTM and CDR2 is ANQGSEA. The CDR3 region is CSVEAPITEAFF. CDR3 coding DNA: TGCAGCGTTGAAGCTCCAATCACTGAAGCTTTCTTT. Full variable domain (outside the CDR3, taken from reference TRBV29-1 and TRBJ1-1): SAVISQKPSRDICQRGTSLTIQCQVDSQVTMMFWYRQQPGQSLTLIATANQGSEATYESGFVIDKFPISRPNLTFSTLTVSNMSPEDSSIYLCSVEAPITEAFFGQGTRLTVV.

This chain connects TRBV9 to TRBJ2-3; D ambiguous. V was trimmed by 4 bases and J by 4 bases, leaving 10 bases between them. Germline lookup yields CDR1 SGDLS and CDR2 YYNGEE. There are 13 residues in the CDR3. The CDR3 loop reads CASSYPASDTQYF. DNA for the CDR3: TGTGCCAGCAGCTACCCGGCGTCAGATACGCAGTATTTT. Combining the CDR3 with reference TRBV9 and TRBJ2-3 gives the whole variable domain DSGVTQTPKHLITATGQRVTLRCSPRSGDLSVYWYQQSLDQGLQFLIQYYNGEERAKGNILERFSAQQFPDLHSELNLSSLELGDSALYFCASSYPASDTQYFGPGTRLTVL.

Turning to this clonotype: This CDR3 is missing its conserved last phenylalanine or tryptophan, likely due to a read error. The CDR3 sequence: CASTLRQTGNTIYL. As DNA, the CDR3 is TGTGCCAGCACTTTACGCCAGACGGGAAACACCATATATCTT. The chain is built from TRBV28 and TRBJ1-3; D is undetermined. This CDR3 has 14 amino acids. Per the germline V gene, CDR1 is MDHEN and CDR2 is SYDVKM.